A single sample gave rise to the 26 T cell receptor beta chains below, sequenced in a study of post-analysis software for immune sequencing data (dated by TCRdb to the mid-2010s). The library was produced with PCR. The instrument given in TCRdb is Illumina HiSeq 2500. To reduce PCR and sequencing biases, unique molecular identifiers were incorporated into the TCR beta cDNA libraries. TCRdb's own reprocessing of the public reads used fastp at Q25 and MiXCR and kept productive beta chains. Rows merge per CDR3 protein into single entries with the most common DNA and genes. The sample table records fewer than 850,000 distinct CDR3 sequences; 25% to 30% of these occur just once. 0.5% to 0.6% of the sample is held by the ten biggest clonotypes. Their antigen targets remain unknown. The paper's findings and limits, for the study overall: Patients showed significantly higher frequencies than controls for 4 or 5 TRBV segments, among them TRBV5-6, TRBV5-1 and TRBV20-1.

Sequenced: blood. Source of these receptors: a girl between 10 and 17 years old with multiple sclerosis.

This clonotype was counted a single time. A much bigger clone sits one base away, suggesting this may be a read error. V and J are TRBV29-1 and TRBJ2-5; TRBD2 agrees at 10 bases. The CDR3 covers 14 residues. The germline V gene encodes CDR1 SQVTM and CDR2 ANQGSEA. V was clipped by 7 bases and J by 0 bases; unmatched bases: 5. This chain's CDR3 is CSDASGGYQETQYF. CDR3 nucleotides: TGCAGCGACGCTAGCGGGGGATACCAAGAGACCCAGTACTTC.

This clonotype was counted once. The J gene is TRBJ1-4, the V gene TRBV18; D remains ambiguous. This CDR3 comprises 13 residues. CDR1 is KGHSH and CDR2 is LQKENI in the germline V gene. V lost 6 bases and J 0 bases, leaving 5 bases between the germline ends. The CDR3 region is CASSGATNEKLFF. Written as DNA, the CDR3 is TGTGCCAGCTCGGGTGCAACTAATGAAAAACTGTTTTTT.

This clonotype occurred a few times. The rearrangement uses TRBV6-5 and TRBJ2-1; 16 positions agree with TRBD2. V shed 6 bases and J 6 bases; nucleotides not matched to a gene: 5. The CDR3 covers 16 residues. Looked up from germline, CDR1 is MNHEY and CDR2 is SVGAGI. In nucleotides, the CDR3 is TGTGCCAGCAGACCCGGGACTAGCGGGAGGGGCAATGAGCAGTTCTTC. As protein: CASRPGTSGRGNEQFF.

This clonotype came up a few times. The chain uses TRBV7-8 and TRBJ2-5, with 11 bases fitting TRBD1. With V trimmed by 4 bases and J by 1 base, 5 bases remained unmatched. Germline V gene data show CDR1 as SGHVS and CDR2 as FQNEAQ. CDR3 length equals 16 residues. CDR3 loop: CASSSRDRGGQETQYF. The CDR3 bases are TGTGCCAGCAGCTCCCGGGACAGGGGGGGCCAAGAGACCCAGTACTTC.

This chain uses TRBV12-3 or TRBV12-4 with TRBJ2-5; 10 bases agree with TRBD1. V trimming: 5 bases; J trimming: 5 bases; junction bases outside the gene matches: 17. The CDR3 has 18 amino acids. The CDR3 nucleotides are TGTGCCAGCAGTGGGGACAGGGGAGTTGGGCTAACCTTGGAGACCCAGTACTTC. The encoded protein is CASSGDRGVGLTLETQYF.

This clonotype came up a few times. The chain couples TRBV9 to TRBJ1-1; D is possibly TRBD1 (6 bases). The CDR3 spans 13 residues. Germline CDR1 SGDLS, CDR2 YYNGEE. Trimming took off 7 bases at V and 1 base at J, with 11 bases between the two ends. The CDR3 reads CASGRGQNTEAFF. The CDR3 nucleotides are TGTGCCAGCGGCCGGGGGCAGAACACTGAAGCTTTCTTT.

The gene calls are TRBV7-8 and TRBJ2-7; 10 bases agree with TRBD2. V gave up 3 bases and J gave up 3 bases; unmatched junction bases: 8. The germline V gene encodes CDR1 SGHVS and CDR2 FQNEAQ. The CDR3 runs 16 residues. The CDR3 is CASSFPGLAGVYEQYF. CDR3 coding DNA: TGTGCCAGCAGCTTTCCTGGGCTAGCGGGAGTCTACGAGCAGTACTTC.

J is TRBJ2-1 and V is TRBV20-1; 8 bases fit TRBD2. The tail of the sequence fits TRBJ2-7 better, so the J call may be wrong. The CDR3 spans 17 residues. Germline CDR1 reads DFQATT; CDR2 reads SNEGSKA (reference sequence). The CDR3 DNA reads TGCAGTGCTATTCAAGCGGGAGTCAGAGTGGCCTACAATGAGCAGTACTTC. Its protein product is CSAIQAGVRVAYNEQYF.

This clonotype was seen more than once but under ten times. The V gene is TRBV27, the J gene TRBJ2-5; TRBD1 matches at 9 bases. The J call may be faulty, since TRBJ2-7 better matches the DNA end. The length of the CDR3 is 13 residues. The V gene's germline CDR1 is MNHEY and CDR2 SMNVEV (reference sequence). DNA for the CDR3: TGTGCCAGCCGGGGGACAGGGCTGTACGAGCAGTACTTC. Translated, it gives CASRGTGLYEQYF.

Of note for this clonotype: The final CDR3 position lacks the conserved phenylalanine or tryptophan, pointing to a likely read error. The rearrangement uses TRBV5-1 and TRBJ1-5, with 8 nucleotides matching TRBD1. The CDR3 contains 14 residues. V was clipped by 3 bases and J by 2 bases; unmatched bases: 1. Germline V gene data show CDR1 as SGHRS and CDR2 as YFSETQ. This CDR3 reads CASSSGQGNQPQHS. CDR3 nucleotides: TGCGCCAGCAGCTCGGGACAGGGCAATCAGCCCCAGCATTCT.

This clonotype was found a few times. The chain combines TRBV10-3 with TRBJ1-3; unclear D gene. Between the trimmed V and J ends, which lost 0 bases and 2 bases, there was a span of 11 bases. CDR1 and CDR2 (germline): ENHRY, SYGVKD. CDR3 length: 16 amino acids. Here the CDR3 DNA reads TGTGCCATCAGTGAGTCGATGACAAATGCTGGAAACACCATATATTTT. Its translation: CAISESMTNAGNTIYF.

A few counts support this clonotype. The rearrangement uses TRBV5-5 and TRBJ1-2; 10 nucleotides line up with TRBD1. Germline V gives CDR1 SGHKS, CDR2 YYEKEE (reference sequence). Losses at the gene ends were 4 bases for V and 0 bases for J; bases not matched to a gene: 15. The CDR3 spans 19 residues. CDR3 protein: CASSPQVRDRGGPNYGYTF. The CDR3 bases are TGTGCCAGCAGCCCCCAAGTGAGGGACAGGGGAGGTCCTAACTATGGCTACACCTTC.

The V gene is TRBV20-1, the J gene TRBJ1-1, with D unresolved. V lost 0 bases and J lost 4, with 6 bases in between. The CDR3 is 12 residues long. The germline CDR1 and CDR2 sequences are DFQATT and SNEGSKA (reference sequence). CDR3 DNA sequence: TGCAGTGCTAGAGAGGCTCCCACTGAAGCTTTCTTT. The encoded protein is CSAREAPTEAFF.

Note on this clonotype: The CDR3 end shows no conserved phenylalanine or tryptophan, and so a read error is likely. No DNA is shown, since the ends of the CDR3 on it are uncertain; the CDR3 is the one TCRdb lists. V gene TRBV12-3 or TRBV12-4 combines with J gene TRBJ2-5. The CDR3 has 13 residues if both end residues are counted. The CDR3 sequence: CASSQTTQETRYL.

The genes are TRBV5-5 and TRBJ2-5; D may be TRBD2 (6 bases). CDR1 and CDR2 from the germline V gene are SGHKS and YYEKEE (reference sequence). The CDR3 contains 16 residues. Trimming cost V 7 bases and J 1 base, with 20 bases left between them. Here the CDR3 DNA reads TGTGCCAGCCTGGCTTGGGGACTGAAAAGCCAAGAGACCCAGTACTTC. It is translated as CASLAWGLKSQETQYF.

The rearrangement uses TRBV5-1 and TRBJ1-2; D is unclear. Germline CDR1 reads SGHRS; CDR2 reads YFSETQ. The CDR3 spans 12 residues. Trimming pared 5 bases from V and 7 bases from J, leaving 12 bases between. In nucleotides, the CDR3 is TGCGCCAGCAGACCTGACCGGCGTGGCTACACCTTC. It specifies CASRPDRRGYTF. Full variable domain (remainder filled in from reference TRBV5-1 and TRBJ1-2): KAGVTQTPRYLIKTRGQQVTLSCSPISGHRSVSWYQQTPGQGLQFLFEYFSETQRNKGNFPGRFSGRQFSNSRSEMNVSTLELGDSALYLCASRPDRRGYTFGSGTRLTVV.

The chain has TRBV20-1 and TRBJ1-2; D remains unclear. The germline CDR1 and CDR2 sequences are DFQATT and SNEGSKA (reference sequence). The CDR3 contains 14 residues. The ends were cut back, 0 bases at V and 4 bases at J, with 12 bases in the middle. Written as DNA, the CDR3 is TGCAGTGCTAGAGATTTCTTGCTCTCCTATGGCTACACCTTC. Protein product: CSARDFLLSYGYTF.

The chain has TRBV20-1 and TRBJ1-1; tentatively, D is TRBD1 (5 bases). The CDR3 totals 17 residues. The V end lost 1 base, the J end lost 3 bases, and 21 bases lay between the germline ends. Germline-derived CDR1 and CDR2 are DFQATT and SNEGSKA (reference sequence). The CDR3 DNA is TGCAGTGCTAGAGGGGATCCCCCCCGGGTCAGGGACACTGAAGCTTTCTTT. This encodes CSARGDPPRVRDTEAFF.

The J gene is TRBJ2-5, the V gene TRBV6-1; perhaps TRBD2 as D (6 bases). The J call may be mistaken, given a closer DNA end match to TRBJ2-7. Germline values: CDR1 MNHNS, CDR2 SASEGT. CDR3 length equals 14 residues. The CDR3 region has the DNA TGTGCCAGCAGTGAAGCGGGACTTCGTTACGAGCAGTACTTC. It specifies CASSEAGLRYEQYF.

Only a few counts were recorded for this clonotype. The chain uses TRBV20-1 and TRBJ1-4; D is unresolved. V shed 0 bases and J shed 2 bases, with 7 bases lying between them. The germline V gene encodes CDR1 DFQATT and CDR2 SNEGSKA (reference sequence). The CDR3 is 14 residues long. In nucleotides, the CDR3 is TGCAGTGCTAGAGATATAGGTACTAATGAAAAACTGTTTTTT. It codes for CSARDIGTNEKLFF.

V gene TRBV29-1 combines with J gene TRBJ2-5; TRBD1 aligns across 11 bases. Germline lookup yields CDR1 SQVTM and CDR2 ANQGSEA. V lost 3 bases and J lost 5; bases outside the gene matches: 11. The length of the CDR3 is 16 residues. The CDR3 here is CSVERMGTGGSETQYF. The DNA of the CDR3 is TGCAGCGTTGAGAGAATGGGGACAGGGGGTTCGGAGACCCAGTACTTC.

The table lists this clonotype with a few counts. This chain joins TRBV6-5 and TRBJ1-2; weak D call: TRBD1 (5 bases). The CDR3 extends over 13 amino acids. Between the trimmed V and J ends, which lost 2 bases and 1 base, there was a span of 5 bases. Germline-derived CDR1 and CDR2 are MNHEY and SVGAGI. CDR3 amino acids: CASSYDSNYGYTF. CDR3 sequence (DNA): TGTGCCAGCAGTTACGACAGTAACTATGGCTACACCTTC.

This clonotype has a handful of counts. CDR3 amino acids: CASSLAGTGKHEQFF. CDR3 nucleotides: TGTGCCAGCAGCTTGGCCGGGACAGGGAAACATGAGCAGTTCTTC. V is TRBV7-2 and J is TRBJ2-1; 9 bases map to TRBD1. Germline lookup yields CDR1 SGHTA and CDR2 FQGNSA. Losses at the gene ends were 3 bases for V and 8 bases for J; bases not matched to a gene: 8. The length of the CDR3 is 15 residues.

This clonotype was counted at least ten times. This rearrangement joins TRBV29-1 to TRBJ1-5; TRBD1 aligns across 9 bases. The CDR3 length is 12 residues. Germline V gives CDR1 SQVTM, CDR2 ANQGSEA. With 6 bases clipped from V and 5 bases from J, the junction kept 2 bases outside the gene matches. This CDR3 reads CSVGQGDQPQHF. The CDR3 region has the DNA TGCAGCGTGGGACAGGGAGATCAGCCCCAGCATTTT.

The gene calls are TRBV11-2 and TRBJ2-5; D gene ambiguous. Germline CDR1 SGHAT, CDR2 FQNNGV. V was pared by 5 bases and J by 5 bases, with 15 bases between. The length of the CDR3 is 14 residues. The CDR3 is CASSPIRRKETQYF. CDR3 nucleotides: TGTGCCAGCAGCCCCATCCGTCGGAAGGAGACCCAGTACTTC.

The chain links TRBV6-2 or TRBV6-3 to TRBJ2-1; no definite D call. V lost 5 bases to trimming and J lost 12 bases, with 11 bases between them. CDR3 length: 11 residues. Germline CDR1 is MNHEY and CDR2 is SVGEGT. CDR3 DNA sequence: TGTGCCAGCAGTAACTTCCTCGGGCAGTTCTTC. The encoded protein is CASSNFLGQFF.